Each of the 14 T cell receptor beta chains below was sequenced from the same sample in a study of T cells in tumors after PD-1 blockade. Libraries were prepared by immunoSEQ multiplex PCR; TCRdb keeps only in-frame clonotypes and omits some of them. The data contain 20,000 to 25,000 clones, roughly 78% of them singletons. Specimen: PBMCs, collected before anti-PD-1 treatment. These TCRs come from a human donor with basal cell carcinoma.

This chain joins TRBV7-3 and TRBJ2-7, with 7 nucleotides matching TRBD2. V lost 5 bases to trimming and J lost 6 bases; unmatched junction nucleotides: 22. The CDR3 is 18 amino acids. Germline assignment: CDR1 SGHTA and CDR2 FQGTGA. The CDR3 DNA follows: TGTGCCAGCAGCCCCACCAAAGGGACCGGGAGGTGCGGTCTCGAGCAGTACTTC. It yields the protein CASSPTKGTGRCGLEQYF.

The genes are TRBV20-1 and TRBJ2-1; no firm D call. V shed 6 bases and J shed 8 bases, with 11 bases lying between them. Germline CDR1 is DFQATT and CDR2 is SNEGSKA (reference sequence). This CDR3 contains 11 residues. This chain's CDR3 is CSAFTPDEQFF. As DNA, the CDR3 is TGCAGTGCCTTTACGCCCGATGAGCAGTTCTTC.

This chain connects TRBV11-3 to TRBJ1-5; D is perhaps TRBD1 (6 bases). In germline, CDR1 is SGHNT, CDR2 YENEEA. Deletions cut 5 bases from V and 11 bases from J, with 19 bases between. This CDR3 has 14 residues. The CDR3 loop is CASSLRQVGVTQHF. The CDR3 coding sequence is TGTGCCAGCAGCCTTCGACAGGTAGGGGTAACCCAGCATTTT.

The chain couples TRBV6-6 to TRBJ2-1; D is undetermined. V was cut by 6 bases and J by 7 bases, with 10 bases left in between. CDR3 length equals 12 residues. The germline V gene has CDR1 MNHNY and CDR2 SVGAGI (reference sequence). In nucleotides, the CDR3 is TGTGCCAGCAGGGCTCTAACTAATGAGCAGTTCTTC. Translation: CASRALTNEQFF.

This clone was found once. This sequence joins TRBV7-2 and TRBJ2-6, with a tentative D call TRBD2 (6 bases). CDR1 and CDR2 from the germline V gene are SGHTA and FQGNSA. The CDR3 covers 15 residues. The ends were cut back, 1 base at V and 3 bases at J, with 7 bases in the middle. The CDR3 sequence is CASSLGGGGANVLTF. CDR3 sequence (DNA): TGTGCCAGCAGCTTAGGGGGAGGTGGGGCCAACGTCCTGACTTTC.

This clone was counted a few times. The J gene is TRBJ2-1, the V gene TRBV7-2; TRBD1 agrees at 7 bases. The ends lost 3 bases at V and 6 bases at J; junction bases unmatched: 2. CDR1 and CDR2 (germline): SGHTA, FQGNSA. This CDR3 has 13 residues. The CDR3 bases are TGTGCCAGCAGCTTGGGACAGTTCAATGAGCAGTTCTTC. Amino acids: CASSLGQFNEQFF.

Only a few counts were recorded for this clone. V and J are TRBV5-1 and TRBJ2-2; TRBD1 or TRBD2 may be the D gene (6 bases each). Germline values: CDR1 SGHRS, CDR2 YFSETQ. V lost 2 bases and J 3 bases, leaving 17 bases between the germline ends. The CDR3 spans 17 residues. This chain's CDR3 is CASSFLTGTLDTGELFF. The CDR3 nucleotides are TGCGCCAGCAGCTTTCTAACAGGGACTCTGGACACCGGGGAGCTGTTTTTT.

This sequence joins TRBV2 and TRBJ2-7; 14 nucleotides align to TRBD2. V gave up 6 bases and J gave up 7 bases; unmatched junction bases: 8. The CDR3 is 15 amino acids. CDR1 is SNHLY, CDR2 FYNNEI, per germline. CDR3 loop: CASRAGLAGAQEQYF. Written as DNA, the CDR3 is TGTGCCAGCAGGGCGGGACTAGCGGGAGCCCAGGAGCAGTACTTC.

This clone was seen only once. The gene calls are TRBV19 and TRBJ1-6; no clear D. The germline V and J ends were trimmed by 8 bases and 1 base, with 9 bases remaining between them. CDR1 is LNHDA, CDR2 SQIVND, per germline (reference sequence). This CDR3 is built from 14 residues. The CDR3: CASGSGSYNSPLHF. DNA for the CDR3: TGTGCCAGTGGGTCGGGGTCCTATAATTCACCCCTCCACTTT. Supplemented by reference TRBV19 and TRBJ1-6, the full variable domain reads DGGITQSPKYLFRKEGQNVTLSCEQNLNHDAMYWYRQDPGQGLRLIYYSQIVNDFQKGDIAEGYSVSREKKESFPLTVTSAQKNPTAFYLCASGSGSYNSPLHFGNGTRLTVT.

The chain links TRBV9 to TRBJ1-1, with a possible D match to TRBD1 (5 bases). Germline V lookup: CDR1 SGDLS, CDR2 YYNGEE. CDR3 length: 16 amino acids. V was clipped by 4 bases and J by 4 bases, with 20 bases between them. In nucleotides, the CDR3 is TGTGCCAGCAGCCCAAGGACCCAGGGAGGGAGCACTGAAGCTTTCTTT. It encodes CASSPRTQGGSTEAFF.

The gene calls are TRBV28 and TRBJ2-7; D gene unclear. Germline V gene data show CDR1 as MDHEN and CDR2 as SYDVKM. With 6 bases removed from V and 0 bases from J, the gap between germline ends came to 12 bases. The CDR3 runs to 14 residues. The CDR3 DNA reads TGTGCCAGCAGCGGCCGCTGGAGCTCCTACGAGCAGTACTTC. Its translation is CASSGRWSSYEQYF.

Notes on this clone: Other DNA sequences in this sample translate to the same CDR3. V usage is TRBV2 and J usage is TRBJ2-1; D perhaps matches TRBD2 (7 bases). The germline CDR1 and CDR2 sequences are SNHLY and FYNNEI. The CDR3 sequence is 19 residues long. V was trimmed by 11 bases and J by 0 bases, leaving 29 bases between them. The CDR3 region has the DNA TGTGCCCGCTGTCATGGGGGGGCGGGGGAGGGGAGCTCCTACAATGAGCAGTTCTTC. Translated: CARCHGGAGEGSSYNEQFF.

The genes are TRBV10-1 and TRBJ2-7; 12 positions agree with TRBD2. V was clipped by 10 bases and J by 1 base; unmatched bases: 5. The CDR3 extends over 14 amino acids. Per germline, CDR1 WNHNN and CDR2 SYGVQD (reference sequence). Here the CDR3 DNA reads TGCGCCACCGCACTAGCGGGGGGATCCTACGAGCAGTACTTC. It codes for CATALAGGSYEQYF.

This clone was observed once. The genes are TRBV5-1 and TRBJ2-3; 13 bases align to TRBD2. The CDR3 covers 18 residues. Germline CDR1 is SGHRS and CDR2 is YFSETQ. Trimming took 5 bases from V and 2 from J; bases not matched to a gene: 11. Written as DNA, the CDR3 is TGCGCCAGCAGTTCCGGACTAGCGGGAGAGTGGGACACAGATACGCAGTATTTT. Translating it yields CASSSGLAGEWDTDTQYF.